The present TCR beta chain was sequenced within a study of human thymus T cells (dated by TCRdb to 2018 to 2021). General notes on the study: The study described the TCR alpha and beta repertoires in under 10 infant thymus samples and a few matching peripheral blood samples. Donor ages ranging from about 7 to 250 days were recorded, and a handful of male and a couple of female infants were included in the cohort. The research as a whole found: Usage of V and J gene segments appeared to be biased in both the thymic and the peripheral blood repertoires. Thymus samples yielded on average about 810,000 unique TCRB clonotypes, compared with around 79,000 from blood samples.

The sample holds a few counts of this clone. Its antigen is unknown. Per-nucleotide qualities are absent, and no much larger clonotype sits a single base away. The immunoSEQ multiplex PCR assay was used to amplify the TCRB and TCRAD loci from a standardized quantity of quality-controlled genomic DNA. Amplicons spanned the V(D)J region at a length sufficient to cover the CDR3 and identify V and J genes. The amplicons were sequenced on an Illumina platform via the commercial immunoSEQ service. Turning to the authors' computational methods: Primer bias and sequencing errors were corrected as previously described, and TCRAD and TCRB definitions were based on the IMGT database. immunoSEQ Analyzer 3.0 and VDJTools were used for repertoire analysis, which covered basic statistics, V/J segment usage, diversity estimates, rarefaction and pairwise overlap. Diversity was estimated using the Chao1, ChaoE, Efron-Thisted, Shannon and inverse Simpson indices, and was also estimated on datasets down-sampled to the size of the smallest sample. For repertoire overlap, CDR3 nucleotide sequence, V gene and J gene had to match strictly, and clustering was done by Jaccard-based multidimensional scaling. Here the immuneACCESS table is served through TCRdb, limited to in-frame sequences with V and J called. Missing clones are a known gap in these copies; in checked studies unresolved V genes cover under half, and the rest lacks a known reason. That table is the source of V, J and clone size, and D and trimming were worked out from the DNA. The sample table holds 55,000 to 70,000 clones, of which 94% were seen once. The ten most abundant clones make up approximately 5.9% of the sample.

Between the V and J ends, shortened by 5 bases and 0 bases respectively, the junction contains 7 bases. Taken from cysteine to phenylalanine, the CDR3 has 13 residues. The kept DNA is CDR3 alone, 39 bases in frame from the first base. CDR1 and CDR2 are read off the germline V gene as SGHTA and FQGTGA. Donors were immunologically healthy infants undergoing open corrective cardiac surgery for congenital heart defects in Finland. From four of the eight donors, a small aliquot of about 0.45-1 mL peripheral blood was collected during surgery. Instead of starting from a fixed cell number, genomic DNA extraction from blood samples used all available leukocytes. ACK lysis buffer was used to clear erythrocytes from the blood, and the leukocytes were then kept as pellets at -70 degrees C. A QIAsymphony instrument was used to extract genomic DNA from the frozen cell pellets.

The specimen sequenced was blood. The chain couples TRBV7-3 to TRBJ1-1; the D gene remains uncertain. The origin of this receptor is a boy in the first two years of life with a congenital heart defect but otherwise immunologically healthy. The CDR3 corresponds to CASSLRMNTEAFF. The bases are TGTGCCAGCAGCCTCAGGATGAACACTGAAGCTTTCTTT.